These 18 T cell receptor beta chains were sequenced from one sample in a study of blood T cell repertoires in COVID-19. Libraries were prepared by immunoSEQ multiplex PCR; TCRdb keeps only in-frame clonotypes and omits some of them. The table includes over 350,000 clones, 87% detected once. Sequencing was performed on PBMCs or T cells enriched from blood (not recorded which). The receptors come from a woman between 50 and 59 years old who had recovered from COVID-19.

This chain joins TRBV19 and TRBJ1-5; maybe TRBD1 (6 bases). V lost 3 bases and J 5 bases, leaving 14 bases between the germline ends. Germline CDR1 reads LNHDA; CDR2 reads SQIVND (reference sequence). CDR3 length equals 15 residues. As DNA, the CDR3 is TGTGCCAGTAGTATTGCCAGGGGCGGGTATCAGCCCCAGCATTTT. As protein: CASSIARGGYQPQHF.

This clone was counted once. The gene calls are TRBV27 and TRBJ1-5; a weak D match, TRBD1 (6 bases). CDR3 length: 14 residues. CDR1 and CDR2 from the germline V gene are MNHEY and SMNVEV (reference sequence). V shed 6 bases and J shed 5 bases, with 14 bases lying between them. In DNA form, the CDR3 reads TGTGCCAGCAGCCAGGGGCTGGGGTATCAGCCCCAGCATTTT. This gives the protein CASSQGLGYQPQHF.

The chain uses TRBV30 and TRBJ2-2, with D possibly matching TRBD2 (5 bases). Germline CDR1 is GTSNPN and CDR2 is SVGIG (reference sequence). Trimming removed 3 bases at V and 1 base at J, with 18 bases between. This CDR3 region has 17 residues. CDR3 region: CAWSSTSGSLNTGELFF. CDR3 in DNA: TGTGCCTGGAGCTCAACCTCGGGAAGTTTGAACACCGGGGAGCTGTTTTTT. Looking up the rest from reference TRBV30 and TRBJ2-2 gives the full variable domain: SQTIHQWPATLVQPVGSPLSLECTVEGTSNPNLYWYRQAAGRGLQLLFYSVGIGQISSEVPQNLSASRPQDRQFILSSKKLLLSDSGFYLCAWSSTSGSLNTGELFFGEGSRLTVL.

The V and J genes are TRBV19 and TRBJ1-5, with 9 bases that match TRBD1. In germline, CDR1 is LNHDA, CDR2 SQIVND (reference sequence). This CDR3 is 15 amino acids long. V trimming: 7 bases; J trimming: 7 bases; junction bases outside the gene matches: 11. The CDR3: CASNPDRGLQQPQHF. CDR3 bases: TGTGCCAGTAATCCGGACAGGGGTCTTCAACAGCCCCAGCATTTT. Full variable domain (remainder filled in from reference TRBV19 and TRBJ1-5): DGGITQSPKYLFRKEGQNVTLSCEQNLNHDAMYWYRQDPGQGLRLIYYSQIVNDFQKGDIAEGYSVSREKKESFPLTVTSAQKNPTAFYLCASNPDRGLQQPQHFGDGTRLSIL.

V usage is TRBV15 and J usage is TRBJ1-1; the D is unclear. The V end was cut by 3 bases, the J end by 14 bases, with 19 bases between. This CDR3 region has 13 residues. In germline, CDR1 is LNHNV, CDR2 YYDKDF (reference sequence). CDR3 sequence reads: CATSSSGYTVLFF. The CDR3 region has the DNA TGTGCCACCAGCAGTTCGGGGTATACGGTTTTATTCTTT.

This chain joins TRBV4-2 and TRBJ2-1, with 9 bases lining up with TRBD1. The junction had 9 bases not matched to a gene; V was cut back by 0 bases and J by 6 bases. Germline CDR1 and CDR2: LGHNA and YNFKEQ. The CDR3 has 17 amino acids. The CDR3 region has the DNA TGTGCCAGCAGCCAAGAATCTGGGACAGGGAACCCCAATGAGCAGTTCTTC. Encoded protein: CASSQESGTGNPNEQFF.

V and J are TRBV3-1 (or the pseudogene TRBV3-2) and TRBJ1-4; tentative D call: TRBD1 (5 bases). The CDR3 is made up of 14 amino acids. V was cut by 4 bases and J by 8 bases, with 14 bases left in between. Germline V gives CDR1 LGHDT, CDR2 YNNKEL (reference sequence). In DNA form, the CDR3 reads TGTGCCAGCAGCCGGGGGGTGGAGATCGAAAAACTGTTTTTT. This sequence encodes CASSRGVEIEKLFF.

The V call is TRBV6-5, the J call TRBJ1-1, with 8 bases identical to TRBD1. Germline CDR1 is MNHEY and CDR2 is SVGAGI. Trimming removed 6 bases from V and 4 bases from J; junction bases left unmatched: 7. The CDR3 is 14 residues long. Here the CDR3 DNA reads TGTGCCAGCAGCCTCTTAGACAGGGGCACTGAAGCTTTCTTT. Translation: CASSLLDRGTEAFF.

Only a few counts were recorded for this clone. V usage is TRBV7-3 and J usage is TRBJ1-5, with a possible D match to TRBD1 (5 bases). V lost 0 bases, J lost 3 bases, and 12 bases lay in between. The CDR3 covers 16 residues. CDR1 and CDR2 (germline): SGHTA, FQGTGA. The CDR3 DNA reads as TGTGCCAGCAGCTTAACGGCAGGGATTTTCAATCAGCCCCAGCATTTT. Translation: CASSLTAGIFNQPQHF.

Notes on this clone: The same CDR3 also results from other DNA sequences found in this sample. The V and J genes are TRBV19 and TRBJ1-1; no definite D call. The ends were cut back, 1 base at V and 0 bases at J, with 6 bases in the middle. The CDR3 has 14 residues. Germline V gives CDR1 LNHDA, CDR2 SQIVND (reference sequence). CDR3 nucleotides: TGTGCCAGTAGTATAGGCCAGTTGAACACTGAAGCTTTCTTT. As protein: CASSIGQLNTEAFF.

The chain recombines TRBV19 with TRBJ2-7; 7 bases line up with TRBD2. V trimming: 6 bases; J trimming: 0 bases; junction bases outside the gene matches: 11. Germline loops: CDR1 LNHDA, CDR2 SQIVND (reference sequence). This CDR3 is 16 amino acids long. CDR3: CASSGGKRGSSYEQYF. The CDR3 DNA reads as TGTGCCAGTAGCGGCGGGAAGCGGGGTAGCTCCTACGAGCAGTACTTC. The entire variable domain, with the rest obtained from reference TRBV19 and TRBJ2-7, is as follows: DGGITQSPKYLFRKEGQNVTLSCEQNLNHDAMYWYRQDPGQGLRLIYYSQIVNDFQKGDIAEGYSVSREKKESFPLTVTSAQKNPTAFYLCASSGGKRGSSYEQYFGPGTRLTVT.

This sequence joins TRBV10-3 and TRBJ2-7, with D possibly being TRBD1 (6 bases). This CDR3 comprises 12 residues. Looked up from germline, CDR1 is ENHRY and CDR2 is SYGVKD. V was clipped by 3 bases and J by 6 bases, with 9 bases between them. CDR3 bases: TGTGCCATCAGTGAAACAGGGAGCGAGCAGTACTTC. This encodes CAISETGSEQYF.

V gene TRBV6-2 or TRBV6-3 combines with J gene TRBJ2-7; 12 nucleotides line up with TRBD2. Trimming cost V 3 bases and J 0 bases; bases outside gene matches: 12. Germline CDR1 MNHEY, CDR2 SVGEGT. The CDR3 length is 19 residues. In nucleotides, the CDR3 is TGTGCCAGCAGTTATCCTCCTAGCGGGGGGGCGCAGATCTCCTACGAGCAGTACTTC. Translating it yields CASSYPPSGGAQISYEQYF.

The chain combines TRBV5-1 with TRBJ2-5, with a possible D match to TRBD1 (6 bases). The germline CDR1 and CDR2 sequences are SGHRS and YFSETQ. This CDR3 is built from 13 residues. Trimming cost V 2 bases and J 3 bases, with 8 bases left between them. CDR3 coding DNA: TGCGCCAGCAGCTTCGGACAGAAAGAGACCCAGTACTTC. This codes for CASSFGQKETQYF.

This chain uses TRBV30 with TRBJ1-1; D remains ambiguous. Germline V gene data show CDR1 as GTSNPN and CDR2 as SVGIG (reference sequence). With 4 bases removed from V and 1 base from J, the gap between germline ends came to 10 bases. The CDR3 spans 13 residues. CDR3 in DNA: TGTGCCTGGACCCGCCAAGCGAACACTGAAGCTTTCTTT. Protein: CAWTRQANTEAFF.

The chain is built from TRBV13 and TRBJ2-3; perhaps TRBD1 as D (6 bases). Germline CDR1 is PRHDT and CDR2 is FYEKMQ (reference sequence). V was shortened by 5 bases and J by 6 bases, with 18 bases between the two germline ends. The CDR3 extends over 15 amino acids. CDR3 sequence (DNA): TGTGCCAGCAGCCCCAAGGGGGAGAGTTGGGATACGCAGTATTTT. Protein: CASSPKGESWDTQYF.

The chain employs TRBV18 and TRBJ2-2, with 9 bases aligning to TRBD1. The CDR3 has 18 amino acids. Germline values: CDR1 KGHSH, CDR2 LQKENI. V lost 5 bases, J lost 6 bases, and 16 bases stayed unmatched. The CDR3 DNA reads as TGTGCCAGCTCATTTGACAGGGGGAGAAGTGGAGTACCCGGGGAGCTGTTTTTT. Translation: CASSFDRGRSGVPGELFF.

The rearrangement joins TRBV5-4 to TRBJ1-4; 7 nucleotides line up with TRBD1. This CDR3 has 14 amino acids. The junction had 6 bases not matched to a gene; V was cut back by 4 bases and J by 6 bases. Germline CDR1 is SGHNT and CDR2 is YYREEE (reference sequence). The CDR3 region is CASSPDRTDEKLFF. In nucleotides, the CDR3 is TGTGCCAGCAGCCCGGACAGGACGGATGAAAAACTGTTTTTT.